Presented here are 30 T cell receptor beta chains from one specimen sequenced in a study of T-cell reconstitution after alpha-beta-depleted transplantation in children. Unique molecular identifiers were incorporated when the TCRbeta library was constructed. One entry per CDR3 protein results from TCRdb running MiXCR on the PCR reads. This table has 490,000 or so distinct CDR3 sequences, under 15% appearing once. The sequenced sample was PBMCs from the stem cell graft donor, obtained from the stem cell graft. The receptors derive from a human donor who donated a stem cell graft to a child with combined immunodeficiency.

The sample holds many counts of this clonotype. The chain joins TRBV24-1 to TRBJ2-2, with 7 nucleotides matching TRBD2. Germline V gene data show CDR1 as KGHDR and CDR2 as SFDVKD. The CDR3 consists of 14 residues. V lost 2 bases and J lost 7; bases outside the gene matches: 3. The CDR3 bases are TGTGCCACCAGTGATTCAACGGGGGGCGGGGAGCTGTTTTTT. Its protein is CATSDSTGGGELFF.

The genes are TRBV12-3 or TRBV12-4 and TRBJ2-7; D might be TRBD1 (6 bases). The germline V and J ends were trimmed by 2 bases and 0 bases, with 11 bases remaining between them. CDR3 length: 15 amino acids. The DNA of the CDR3 is TGTGCCAGCAGTTTACTGGACAGTCACTCCTACGAGCAGTACTTC. This codes for CASSLLDSHSYEQYF.

This clonotype occurred a few times. J is TRBJ2-1 and V is TRBV7-9, with TRBD1 as a possible D gene (6 bases). The CDR3 length is 14 residues. CDR1 SEHNR and CDR2 FQNEAQ come from the germline V gene (reference sequence). The V end was cut by 3 bases, the J end by 5 bases, with 11 bases between. CDR3 nucleotide sequence: TGTGCCAGCAGCTTTAGCACAGGGAACAATGAGCAGTTCTTC. Translation: CASSFSTGNNEQFF.

The chain links TRBV19 to TRBJ1-2; 9 nucleotides align to TRBD1. V was clipped by 4 bases and J by 7 bases; unmatched bases: 4. Per the germline V gene, CDR1 is LNHDA and CDR2 is SQIVND (reference sequence). The CDR3 length is 13 residues. The CDR3 nucleotides read TGTGCCAGTAGTAACAGGGGGCGAGTTGGCTACACCTTC. Amino acids: CASSNRGRVGYTF. The whole variable domain, remainder taken from reference TRBV19 and TRBJ1-2, is DGGITQSPKYLFRKEGQNVTLSCEQNLNHDAMYWYRQDPGQGLRLIYYSQIVNDFQKGDIAEGYSVSREKKESFPLTVTSAQKNPTAFYLCASSNRGRVGYTFGSGTRLTVV.

The CDR3 is CASSTWTSGRLYEQYF. Here the CDR3 DNA reads TGTGCCAGCAGTACCTGGACTAGCGGGAGGCTCTACGAGCAGTACTTC. The rearrangement joins TRBV2 to TRBJ2-7, with 14 bases that match TRBD2. The CDR3 loop spans 16 amino acids. Germline lookup yields CDR1 SNHLY and CDR2 FYNNEI. J gave up 3 bases and V 5 bases, and 6 bases lay outside the gene matches. Full variable domain (rest looked up from reference TRBV2 and TRBJ2-7): EPEVTQTPSHQVTQMGQEVILRCVPISNHLYFYWYRQILGQKVEFLVSFYNNEISEKSEIFDDQFSVERPDGSNFTLKIRSTKLEDSAMYFCASSTWTSGRLYEQYFGPGTRLTVT.

This clonotype was seen a few times. The V gene is TRBV6-2 or TRBV6-3, the J gene TRBJ2-3; 14 bases fit TRBD2. V dropped 0 bases and J dropped 3; count of bases not matched to a gene: 8. From germline, CDR1 is MNHEY and CDR2 SVGEGT. CDR3 length: 19 amino acids. The CDR3 loop reads CASSYSGLAGEIATDTQYF. The CDR3 DNA reads TGTGCCAGCAGTTACTCGGGACTAGCGGGAGAGATCGCGACAGATACGCAGTATTTT.

This clonotype was picked up one time. The chain couples TRBV4-3 to TRBJ2-3; D is undetermined. Germline CDR1 reads LGHNA; CDR2 reads YSLEER. Trimming removed 1 base from V and 0 bases from J, with 8 bases in between. The CDR3 has 15 residues. The CDR3 DNA is TGCGCCAGCAGCCAAGTAATAGGGAGCACAGATACGCAGTATTTT. It yields the protein CASSQVIGSTDTQYF.

This clonotype was counted between two and nine times. The chain combines TRBV25-1 with TRBJ2-1, with 7 nucleotides matching TRBD2. With V trimmed by 8 bases and J by 9 bases, 13 bases remained unmatched. The CDR3 loop spans 14 amino acids. The germline V gene has CDR1 MGHDK and CDR2 SYGVNS. The CDR3 region is CASETELASGEQFF. CDR3 sequence (DNA): TGTGCCAGCGAGACAGAACTAGCGTCGGGTGAGCAGTTCTTC.

In its sample, this clonotype was seen many times. The chain links TRBV7-9 to TRBJ2-7, with 8 bases that match TRBD1. The CDR3 runs 16 residues. The germline CDR1 and CDR2 sequences are SEHNR and FQNEAQ (reference sequence). V lost 4 bases and J lost 4; bases outside the gene matches: 12. The CDR3 reads CASSSPWGQATYEQYF. Written as DNA, the CDR3 is TGTGCCAGCAGCTCCCCGTGGGGACAGGCTACGTACGAGCAGTACTTC.

The chain recombines TRBV12-3 or TRBV12-4 with TRBJ2-7; 13 bases are a match to TRBD2. The trim removed 6 bases at V and 7 bases at J, leaving 6 bases unmatched. The CDR3 loop spans 14 amino acids. DNA for the CDR3: TGTGCCAGCAGCACTAGCGGGAGGGCCCGTGAGCAGTACTTC. This gives the protein CASSTSGRAREQYF.

This chain links TRBV12-3 or TRBV12-4 with TRBJ2-5, with no clear D. With 5 bases removed from V and 4 bases from J, the gap between germline ends came to 11 bases. The CDR3 extends over 13 amino acids. CDR3 DNA sequence: TGTGCCAGCAGTAGCCGTCACGGAGAGACCCAGTACTTC. Protein: CASSSRHGETQYF.

Concerning this clonotype: At one end the junction does not follow the germline gene, possibly because of a read error. The V gene is TRBV7-3, the J gene TRBJ2-1; 13 bases agree with TRBD2. Germline V gene sequence: CDR1 SGHTA, CDR2 FQGTGA. CDR3 size: 19 residues. CDR3 region: CASSLTSGGGLNHYNEQFF. In nucleotides, the CDR3 is TGTGCCAGCAGCCTAACTAGCGGGGGGGGTTTAAACCACTACAATGAGCAGTTCTTC.

This clonotype has a handful of counts. This sequence joins TRBV3-1 and TRBJ1-2, with D possibly being TRBD1 (5 bases). Germline loops: CDR1 LGHDT, CDR2 YNNKEL (reference sequence). The V end lost 4 bases, the J end lost 8 bases, and 17 bases lay between the germline ends. There are 14 residues in the CDR3. In DNA form, the CDR3 reads TGTGCCAGCAGCCTGGGGGTCACGGGACGAGGCTACACCTTC. This translates into CASSLGVTGRGYTF.

This clonotype was counted ten times or more. The chain employs TRBV12-3 or TRBV12-4 and TRBJ2-7; 14 bases agree with TRBD2. This CDR3 has 15 residues. Losses at the gene ends were 7 bases for V and 7 bases for J; bases not matched to a gene: 9. Here the CDR3 DNA reads TGTGCCAGCAACGTGGGACTAGCGGGAGTCGGGGAGCAGTACTTC. Translating it yields CASNVGLAGVGEQYF.

This clonotype was picked up one time. The missing conserved phenylalanine or tryptophan at the end of this CDR3 makes a read error likely. The chain employs TRBV5-1 and TRBJ1-1; D ambiguous. Germline assignment: CDR1 SGHRS and CDR2 YFSETQ. This CDR3 is built from 13 residues. The V and J ends lost 4 bases and 1 base respectively, with 8 bases between them. Here the CDR3 reads CASSNSWNTEAFV. CDR3 bases: TGCGCCAGCAGCAATAGTTGGAACACTGAAGCTTTCGTT.

This clonotype occurred once. It may be a read error: a sequence one base away is much more abundant. The CDR3 end shows no conserved phenylalanine or tryptophan, and so a read error is likely. The chain recombines TRBV29-1 with TRBJ2-3, with D uncertain. The length of the CDR3 is 15 residues. V was shortened by 0 bases and J by 2 bases, with 12 bases between the two germline ends. CDR1 and CDR2 from the germline V gene are SQVTM and ANQGSEA. CDR3 DNA sequence: TGCAGCGTTGAAGAGGACCCATATCCCACAGATACGCAGTATATT. It codes for CSVEEDPYPTDTQYI.

This clonotype was seen at least ten times. The chain links TRBV12-3 or TRBV12-4 to TRBJ2-2; 10 bases agree with TRBD1. The V segment lost 4 bases and the J segment 6 bases; nucleotides outside the gene matches: 5. The CDR3 runs to 15 residues. CDR3 nucleotides: TGTGCCAGCAGTTGGGGGACAGGGGTCGCCGGGGAGCTGTTTTTT. It yields the protein CASSWGTGVAGELFF.

This clonotype was counted many times. The chain uses TRBV7-3 and TRBJ2-1; no clear D gene. The CDR3 has 14 residues. Trimming took off 1 base at V and 5 bases at J, with 9 bases between the two ends. From germline, CDR1 is SGHTA and CDR2 FQGTGA. CDR3 loop: CASSLMVGDNEQFF. The DNA of the CDR3 is TGTGCCAGCAGCTTAATGGTGGGTGACAATGAGCAGTTCTTC.

The chain links TRBV7-8 to TRBJ2-3, with D perhaps TRBD1 (6 bases). CDR1 and CDR2 from the germline V gene are SGHVS and FQNEAQ. V was trimmed by 5 bases and J by 1 base, leaving 13 bases between them. There are 15 residues in the CDR3. The CDR3 region is CASSHREVGTDTQYF. The CDR3 nucleotides read TGTGCCAGCAGCCACAGGGAAGTGGGCACAGATACGCAGTATTTT.

The V call is TRBV5-1, the J call TRBJ2-7, with 11 bases matching TRBD2. Trimming took 3 bases from V and 7 from J; bases not matched to a gene: 3. The V gene's germline CDR1 is SGHRS and CDR2 YFSETQ. The CDR3 contains 13 residues. As DNA, the CDR3 is TGCGCCAGCAGCTCGGGGACTAGCGGTGAGCAGTACTTC. It specifies CASSSGTSGEQYF.

J is TRBJ2-1 and V is TRBV7-9; D uncertain. The germline V gene has CDR1 SEHNR and CDR2 FQNEAQ (reference sequence). Trimming removed 3 bases from V and 3 bases from J, with 6 bases in between. CDR3 length: 13 residues. CDR3 amino acids: CASSFPHYNEQFF. The CDR3 bases are TGTGCCAGCAGCTTTCCTCACTACAATGAGCAGTTCTTC.

The chain has TRBV7-2 and TRBJ2-5, with a possible D match to TRBD1 (5 bases). Germline values: CDR1 SGHTA, CDR2 FQGNSA. The CDR3 covers 16 residues. V was cut by 2 bases and J by 5 bases, with 18 bases left in between. The DNA for the CDR3 is TGTGCCAGCAGCTTACAAACGGGCAGGGTAGTGGAGACCCAGTACTTC. It codes for CASSLQTGRVVETQYF.

A few counts support this clonotype. The chain employs TRBV4-1 and TRBJ2-1, with TRBD2 matching 11 bases. Germline trimming cut 1 base from V and 8 bases from J; bases unmatched to any gene: 16. The germline CDR1 and CDR2 sequences are MGHRA and YSYEKL. The CDR3 extends over 19 amino acids. CDR3: CASSQAPQKLAGVNYEQFF. CDR3 DNA sequence: TGCGCCAGCAGCCAAGCTCCGCAAAAACTAGCGGGAGTAAACTATGAGCAGTTCTTC.

This clonotype has only a few counts. The chain combines TRBV9 with TRBJ1-1; D is possibly TRBD1 (5 bases). In germline, CDR1 is SGDLS, CDR2 YYNGEE. The CDR3 length is 14 residues. Trimming took off 2 bases at V and 2 bases at J, with 10 bases between the two ends. The CDR3 sequence is CASSVRDANTEAFF. The CDR3 DNA is TGTGCCAGCAGCGTGAGGGACGCAAACACTGAAGCTTTCTTT.

V gene TRBV7-6 combines with J gene TRBJ2-2, with D hard to call. The CDR3 length is 12 residues. CDR1 SGHVS and CDR2 FNYEAQ come from the germline V gene. V was shortened by 5 bases and J by 7 bases, with 8 bases between the two germline ends. Here the CDR3 reads CASSLDGGELFF. CDR3 bases: TGTGCCAGCAGCCTCGACGGCGGGGAGCTGTTTTTT.

As to this clonotype: It may be a read error: a sequence one base away is much more abundant. The chain couples TRBV27 to TRBJ2-3, with 16 nucleotides matching TRBD2. The CDR3 contains 17 residues. The ends lost 0 bases at V and 7 bases at J; junction bases unmatched: 4. Per the germline V gene, CDR1 is MNHEY and CDR2 is SMNVEV (reference sequence). The CDR3: CASSLSGLAGGPYTQYF. Written as DNA, the CDR3 is TGTGCCAGCAGTTTATCGGGACTAGCGGGAGGGCCTTATACGCAGTATTTT.

This clonotype has a handful of counts. The chain carries TRBV7-2 and TRBJ2-7; 8 nucleotides agree with TRBD1. The CDR3 extends over 17 amino acids. V shed 2 bases, J shed 1 base, and the junction held 10 bases outside the gene matches. CDR1 is SGHTA and CDR2 is FQGNSA in the germline V gene. CDR3 coding DNA: TGTGCCAGCAGCTTACGTGGTGGGACAGGATCGTCCTACGAGCAGTACTTC. Its protein is CASSLRGGTGSSYEQYF. The whole variable domain, filled in from reference TRBV7-2 and TRBJ2-7, reads GAGVSQSPSNKVTEKGKDVELRCDPISGHTALYWYRQSLGQGLEFLIYFQGNSAPDKSGLPSDRFSAERTGGSVSTLTIQRTQQEDSAVYLCASSLRGGTGSSYEQYFGPGTRLTVT.

This clonotype was found a few times. The V call is TRBV6-2 or TRBV6-3, the J call TRBJ1-1; D is possibly TRBD1 (5 bases). The germline gives CDR1 MNHEY, CDR2 SVGEGT. The CDR3 loop spans 15 amino acids. V lost 5 bases, J lost 7 bases, and 20 bases lay in between. CDR3 sequence (DNA): TGTGCCAGCAGTCTCCACAGGATTAGAGGGGATGAAGCTTTCTTT. Translated: CASSLHRIRGDEAFF.

The J gene is TRBJ2-3, the V gene TRBV29-1, with 14 bases identical to TRBD2. J lost 1 base, V lost 5 bases, and 5 bases had no gene match. CDR1 is SQVTM and CDR2 is ANQGSEA in the germline V gene. This CDR3 is 16 amino acids long. This CDR3 reads CSVSGTSGGRTDTQYF. The CDR3 nucleotides are TGCAGCGTTTCTGGGACTAGCGGGGGCCGCACAGATACGCAGTATTTT.

In its sample, this clonotype was seen many times. The rearrangement links TRBV12-3 or TRBV12-4 to TRBJ2-1; 15 bases agree with TRBD2. The CDR3 length is 17 residues. The V and J ends lost 5 bases and 7 bases, in that order; junction bases with no gene match: 9. The DNA for the CDR3 is TGTGCCAGCAGTGGAGGGGTTGGGACTAGCGGGAGGAATGAGCAGTTCTTC. Translation: CASSGGVGTSGRNEQFF.